This T cell receptor beta chain emerged from a study of blood T cell repertoires in COVID-19. The overall study: Sites in the United States, Italy and Spain provided acute and convalescent COVID-19 samples. PBMCs, B-cell-depleted T cells, or T cells provided the cDNA or gDNA that made up the material.

Exposed enrollees had met someone with a PCR-confirmed or clinician-diagnosed COVID-19 case at some point within the 2 weeks before study entry. This CDR3 has 13 residues. From germline, CDR1 is MRHNA and CDR2 SNTAGT. Germline trimming cut 6 bases from V and 7 bases from J; bases unmatched to any gene: 5. Authors' methods: Researchers report that nucleated cell counts were estimated from reference gene primer amplification. Generated by immunoSEQ multiplex PCR, the TCRdb table keeps only in-frame clones and is missing some. From that table come the V and J calls and clone size; the DNA was used to work out D and trimming. This table has around 400,000 clones, 70% to 90% appearing once.

The J gene is TRBJ2-1, the V gene TRBV6-4; TRBD2 agrees at 8 bases. The TCR originated in a woman in her late teens or twenties who had been exposed to COVID-19. Sequenced material: PBMCs or T cells enriched from blood (not recorded which). CDR3 protein: CASSGGAMNEQFF. In DNA, the CDR3 is TGTGCCAGCAGCGGGGGGGCAATGAATGAGCAGTTCTTC.